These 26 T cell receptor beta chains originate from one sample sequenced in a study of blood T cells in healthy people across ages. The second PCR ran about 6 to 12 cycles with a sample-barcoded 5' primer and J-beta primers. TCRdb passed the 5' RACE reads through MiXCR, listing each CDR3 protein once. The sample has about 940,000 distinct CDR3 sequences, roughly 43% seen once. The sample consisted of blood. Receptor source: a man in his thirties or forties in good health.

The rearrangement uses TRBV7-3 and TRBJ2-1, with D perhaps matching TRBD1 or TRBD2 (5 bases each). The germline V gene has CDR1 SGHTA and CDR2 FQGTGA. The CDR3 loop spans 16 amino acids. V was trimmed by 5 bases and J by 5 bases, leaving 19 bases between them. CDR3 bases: TGTGCCAGCAGCCCCGAGATTTGGGGACCAAACAATGAGCAGTTCTTC. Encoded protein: CASSPEIWGPNNEQFF.

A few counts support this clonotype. The CDR3, as DNA: TGTGCCAGTAGTATAGATTGGAGTGGAGCCTACGAGCAGTACTTC. Translating gives CASSIDWSGAYEQYF. The chain has TRBV19 and TRBJ2-7, with D hard to call. This CDR3 contains 15 residues. The germline CDR1 and CDR2 sequences are LNHDA and SQIVND (reference sequence). V lost 0 bases and J lost 2, with 11 bases in between.

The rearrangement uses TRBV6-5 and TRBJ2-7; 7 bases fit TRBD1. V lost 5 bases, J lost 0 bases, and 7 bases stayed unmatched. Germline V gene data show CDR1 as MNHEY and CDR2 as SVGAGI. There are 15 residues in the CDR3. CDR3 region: CASSGGQASSYEQYF. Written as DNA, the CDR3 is TGTGCCAGCAGTGGAGGACAGGCGAGCTCCTACGAGCAGTACTTC.

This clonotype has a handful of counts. In nucleotides, the CDR3 is TGTGCCAGCAGTGTCTTTGGGGACAGGGGGTTCTACGAGCAGTACTTC. Translating gives CASSVFGDRGFYEQYF. The chain couples TRBV2 to TRBJ2-7; TRBD1 matches at 11 bases. Losses at the gene ends were 4 bases for V and 3 bases for J; bases not matched to a gene: 8. CDR1 and CDR2 (germline): SNHLY, FYNNEI. CDR3 length: 16 residues.

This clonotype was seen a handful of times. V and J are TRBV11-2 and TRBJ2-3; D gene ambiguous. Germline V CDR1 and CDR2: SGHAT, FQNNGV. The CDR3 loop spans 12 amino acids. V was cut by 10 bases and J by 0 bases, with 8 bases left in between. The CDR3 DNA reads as TGTGCCACTACAGCTAGCACAGATACGCAGTATTTT. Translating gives CATTASTDTQYF. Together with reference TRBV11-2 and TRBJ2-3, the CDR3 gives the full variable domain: EAGVAQSPRYKIIEKRQSVAFWCNPISGHATLYWYQQILGQGPKLLIQFQNNGVVDDSQLPKDRFSAERLKGVDSTLKIQPAKLEDSAVYLCATTASTDTQYFGPGTRLTVL.

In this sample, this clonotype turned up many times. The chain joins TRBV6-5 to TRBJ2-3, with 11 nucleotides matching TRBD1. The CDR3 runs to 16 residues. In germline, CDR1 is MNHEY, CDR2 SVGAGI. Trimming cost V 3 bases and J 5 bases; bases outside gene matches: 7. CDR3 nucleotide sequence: TGTGCCAGCAGTTATCAACCGGGACAGGGGGGAGATACGCAGTATTTT. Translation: CASSYQPGQGGDTQYF.

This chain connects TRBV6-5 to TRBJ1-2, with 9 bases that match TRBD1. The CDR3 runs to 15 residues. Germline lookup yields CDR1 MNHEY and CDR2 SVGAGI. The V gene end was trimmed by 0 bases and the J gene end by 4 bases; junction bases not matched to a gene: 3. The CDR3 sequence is CASSYSDRGFYGYTF. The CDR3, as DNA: TGTGCCAGCAGTTACTCGGACAGGGGATTCTATGGCTACACCTTC.

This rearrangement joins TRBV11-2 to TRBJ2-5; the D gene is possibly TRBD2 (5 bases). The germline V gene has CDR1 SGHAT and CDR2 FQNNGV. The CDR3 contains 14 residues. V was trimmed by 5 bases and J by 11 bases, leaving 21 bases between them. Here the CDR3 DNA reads TGTGCCAGCAGCCCCCGACGACTACCGATAGAGCAGTACTTC. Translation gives CASSPRRLPIEQYF.

CDR3 bases: TGCGCCAGCAGTGAGCCTCCTAGCGGGGAATTGGCCGGGGAGCTGTTTTTT. It codes for CASSEPPSGELAGELFF. V gene TRBV10-2 combines with J gene TRBJ2-2; 9 bases agree with TRBD2. From germline, CDR1 is WSHSY and CDR2 SAAADI. V shed 2 bases, J shed 6 bases, and the junction held 10 bases outside the gene matches. This CDR3 is 17 amino acids long.

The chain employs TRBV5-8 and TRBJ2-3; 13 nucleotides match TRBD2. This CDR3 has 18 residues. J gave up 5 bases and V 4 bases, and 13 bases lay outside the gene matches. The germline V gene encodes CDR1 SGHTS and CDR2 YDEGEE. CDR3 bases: TGTGCCAGCAGCCAATACTGGCGACTAGCGGGGGGATTAGATACGCAGTATTTT. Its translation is CASSQYWRLAGGLDTQYF.

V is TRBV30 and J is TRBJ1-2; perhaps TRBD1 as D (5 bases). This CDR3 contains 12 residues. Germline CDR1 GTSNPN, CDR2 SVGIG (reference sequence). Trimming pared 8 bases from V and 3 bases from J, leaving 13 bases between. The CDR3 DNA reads TGTGCCGGGATTGACAGTCACTATGGCTACACCTTC. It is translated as CAGIDSHYGYTF. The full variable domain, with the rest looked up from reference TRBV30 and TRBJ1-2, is SQTIHQWPATLVQPVGSPLSLECTVEGTSNPNLYWYRQAAGRGLQLLFYSVGIGQISSEVPQNLSASRPQDRQFILSSKKLLLSDSGFYLCAGIDSHYGYTFGSGTRLTVV.

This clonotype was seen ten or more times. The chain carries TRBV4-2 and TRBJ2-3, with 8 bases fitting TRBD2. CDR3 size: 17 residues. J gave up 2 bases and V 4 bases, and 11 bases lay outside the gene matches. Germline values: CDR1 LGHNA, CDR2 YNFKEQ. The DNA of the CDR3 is TGTGCCAGCAGCCGCGCCTTGGGCGGGGGGCACACAGATACGCAGTATTTT. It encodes CASSRALGGGHTDTQYF.

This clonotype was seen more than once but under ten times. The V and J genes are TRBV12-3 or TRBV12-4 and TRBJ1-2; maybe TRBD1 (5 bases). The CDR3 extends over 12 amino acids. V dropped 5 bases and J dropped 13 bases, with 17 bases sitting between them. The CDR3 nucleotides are TGTGCCAGCAGTCCGACAAGCAGGGAGATCACCTTC. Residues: CASSPTSREITF.

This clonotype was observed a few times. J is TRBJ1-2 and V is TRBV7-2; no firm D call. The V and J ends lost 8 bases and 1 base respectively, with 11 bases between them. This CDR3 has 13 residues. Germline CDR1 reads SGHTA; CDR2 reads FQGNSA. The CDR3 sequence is CASLQRNNYGYTF. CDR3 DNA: TGTGCCAGCTTACAGAGGAATAACTATGGCTACACCTTC.

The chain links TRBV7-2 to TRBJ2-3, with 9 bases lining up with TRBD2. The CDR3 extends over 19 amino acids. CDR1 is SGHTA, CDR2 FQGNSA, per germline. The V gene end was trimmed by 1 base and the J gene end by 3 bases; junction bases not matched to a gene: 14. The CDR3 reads CASSLETGTSIRGTDTQYF. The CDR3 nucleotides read TGTGCCAGCAGCTTAGAGACGGGGACTAGCATCCGTGGAACAGATACGCAGTATTTT.

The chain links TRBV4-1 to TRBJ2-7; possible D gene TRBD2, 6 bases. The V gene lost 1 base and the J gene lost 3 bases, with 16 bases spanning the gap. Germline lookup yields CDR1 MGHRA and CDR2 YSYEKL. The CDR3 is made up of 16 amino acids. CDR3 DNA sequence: TGCGCCAGCAGCCAAGCTCCGACGGGGGATTTCTACGAGCAGTACTTC. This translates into CASSQAPTGDFYEQYF.

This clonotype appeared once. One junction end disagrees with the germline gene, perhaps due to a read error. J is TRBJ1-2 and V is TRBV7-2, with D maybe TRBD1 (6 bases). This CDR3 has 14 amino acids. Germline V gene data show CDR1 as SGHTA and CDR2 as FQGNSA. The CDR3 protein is CASSLEQGTGGHTF. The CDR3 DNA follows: TGTGCCAGCAGCTTAGAGCAGGGGACGGGTGGCCACACCTTC.

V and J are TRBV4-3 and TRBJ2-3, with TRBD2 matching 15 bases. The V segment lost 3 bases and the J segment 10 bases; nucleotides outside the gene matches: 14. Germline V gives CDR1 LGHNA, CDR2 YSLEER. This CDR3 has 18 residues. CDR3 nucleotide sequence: TGCGCCAGCAGCCACGGACGAGTGGGACTAGCGGGGGGCGATGCGCAGTATTTT. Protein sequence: CASSHGRVGLAGGDAQYF.

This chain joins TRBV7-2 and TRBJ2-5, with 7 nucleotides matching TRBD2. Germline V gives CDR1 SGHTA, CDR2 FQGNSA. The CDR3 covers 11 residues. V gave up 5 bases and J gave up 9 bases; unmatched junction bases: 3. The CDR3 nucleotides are TGTGCCAGCAGCCCTCGGGGGGCCCAGTACTTC. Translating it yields CASSPRGAQYF.

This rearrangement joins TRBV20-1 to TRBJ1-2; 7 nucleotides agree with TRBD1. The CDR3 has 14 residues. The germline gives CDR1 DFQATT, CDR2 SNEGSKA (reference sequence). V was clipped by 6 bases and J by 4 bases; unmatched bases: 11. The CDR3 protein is CSADLGGAGYGYTF. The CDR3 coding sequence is TGCAGTGCAGACCTAGGGGGCGCCGGCTATGGCTACACCTTC.

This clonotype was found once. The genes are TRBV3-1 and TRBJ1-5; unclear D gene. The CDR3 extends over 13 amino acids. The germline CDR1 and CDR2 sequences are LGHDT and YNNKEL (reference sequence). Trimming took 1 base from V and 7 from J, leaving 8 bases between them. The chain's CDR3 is CASSQVGEQPQHF. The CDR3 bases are TGTGCCAGCAGCCAAGTGGGAGAACAGCCCCAGCATTTT.

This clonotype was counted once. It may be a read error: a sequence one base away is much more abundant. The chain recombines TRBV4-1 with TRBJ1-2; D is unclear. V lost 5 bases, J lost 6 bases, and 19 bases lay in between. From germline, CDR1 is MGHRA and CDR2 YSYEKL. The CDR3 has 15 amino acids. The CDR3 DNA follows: TGCGCCAGCAGCTCGCACGGTGGGGTGGACGATGGCTACACCTTC. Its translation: CASSSHGGVDDGYTF.

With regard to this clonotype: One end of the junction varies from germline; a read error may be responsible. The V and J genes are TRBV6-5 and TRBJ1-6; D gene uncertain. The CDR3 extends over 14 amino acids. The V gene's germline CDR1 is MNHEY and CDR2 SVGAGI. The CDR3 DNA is TGTGCCAGCAGTGACTCGGTCGCTAATTCACCCCTCCACTTT. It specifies CASSDSVANSPLHF.

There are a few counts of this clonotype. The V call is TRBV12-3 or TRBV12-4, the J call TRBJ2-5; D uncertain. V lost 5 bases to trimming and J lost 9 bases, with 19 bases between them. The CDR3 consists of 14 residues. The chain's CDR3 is CASSPMEPSGAQYF. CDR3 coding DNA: TGTGCCAGCAGTCCTATGGAGCCTTCAGGAGCCCAGTACTTC.

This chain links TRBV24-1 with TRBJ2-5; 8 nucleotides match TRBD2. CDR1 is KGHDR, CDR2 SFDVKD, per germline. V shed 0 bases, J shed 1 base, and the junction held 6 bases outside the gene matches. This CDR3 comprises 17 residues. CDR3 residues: CATSDLRAGDLQETQYF. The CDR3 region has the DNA TGTGCCACCAGTGATTTGCGAGCGGGGGACCTCCAAGAGACCCAGTACTTC.

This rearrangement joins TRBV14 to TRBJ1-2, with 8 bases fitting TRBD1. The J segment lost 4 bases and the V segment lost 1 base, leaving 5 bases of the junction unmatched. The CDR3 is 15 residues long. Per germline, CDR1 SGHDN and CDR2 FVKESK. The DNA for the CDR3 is TGTGCCAGCAGCCAAGCTGTACAGGGGGTCTATGGCTACACCTTC. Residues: CASSQAVQGVYGYTF.